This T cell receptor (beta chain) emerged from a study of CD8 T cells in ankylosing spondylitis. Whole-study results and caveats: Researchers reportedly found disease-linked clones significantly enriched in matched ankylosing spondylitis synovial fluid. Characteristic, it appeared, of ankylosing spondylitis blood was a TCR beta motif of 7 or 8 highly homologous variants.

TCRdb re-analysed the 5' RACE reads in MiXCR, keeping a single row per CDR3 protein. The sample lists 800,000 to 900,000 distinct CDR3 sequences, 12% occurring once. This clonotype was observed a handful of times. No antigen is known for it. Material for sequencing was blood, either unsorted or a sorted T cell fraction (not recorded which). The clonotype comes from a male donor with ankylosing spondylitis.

CDR3 loop: CSARGDSNSYEQYF. CDR3 nucleotides: TGCAGTGCTAGGGGCGACAGTAACTCCTACGAGCAGTACTTC. The chain recombines TRBV20-1 with TRBJ2-7; TRBD1 might be the D (5 bases). The germline gives CDR1 DFQATT, CDR2 SNEGSKA (reference sequence). V was pared by 3 bases and J by 0 bases, with 12 bases between. The length of the CDR3 is 14 residues.